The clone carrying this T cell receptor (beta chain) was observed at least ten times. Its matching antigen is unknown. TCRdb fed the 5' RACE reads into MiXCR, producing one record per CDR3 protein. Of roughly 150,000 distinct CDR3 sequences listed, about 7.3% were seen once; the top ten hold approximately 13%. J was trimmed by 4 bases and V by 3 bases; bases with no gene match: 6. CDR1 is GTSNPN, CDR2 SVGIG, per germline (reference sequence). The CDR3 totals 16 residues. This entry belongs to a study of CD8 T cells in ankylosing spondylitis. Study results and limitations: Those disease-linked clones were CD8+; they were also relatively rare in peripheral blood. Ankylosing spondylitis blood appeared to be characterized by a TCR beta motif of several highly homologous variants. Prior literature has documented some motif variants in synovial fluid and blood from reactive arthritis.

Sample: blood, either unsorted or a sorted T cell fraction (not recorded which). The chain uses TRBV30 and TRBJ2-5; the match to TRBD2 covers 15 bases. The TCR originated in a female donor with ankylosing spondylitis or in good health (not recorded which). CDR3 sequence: CAWSHGLAGGPETQYF. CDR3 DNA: TGTGCCTGGAGCCACGGACTAGCGGGGGGGCCAGAGACCCAGTACTTC.